The sequence of this TCR beta chain was determined in a study of blood T cell repertoires in COVID-19 (dated by TCRdb to 2019 to 2021). For the study in its entirety: The collaborator samples originated in the United States, Italy and Spain and spanned the acute and convalescent phases of COVID-19. The material from the prospective study consisted of cDNA or gDNA derived from T cells, B-cell-depleted T cells, or PBMCs. The dataset comprised deeply sampled blood TCRbeta repertoires from subjects exposed to, actively infected with, or recovered from COVID-19. A freely available public database, intended as a resource for researchers studying the immune response to SARS-CoV-2, is where the repertoires were released. Samples came from the ongoing ImmuneRACE study (first 160 participants) plus 1,254 subjects from 6 global collaborators. A de-identified subject ID, COVID-19 status, age in years and sex were almost always included in the sample metadata. Where HLA class I and class II types were available, the types were taken from metadata supplied by the sample provider, not from assay-based typing.

Whole blood was collected in K2EDTA tubes by collaborating institutions according to the institutions' own protocols. For TCRbeta analysis, collaborators shipped samples in one of three forms: frozen whole blood, isolated PBMCs, or DNA extracted from either of those sample types. Remarks on this clone: There is no known antigen for this receptor. Base qualities are missing; no much larger clone stands one base away.

TCRbeta CDR3 regions were amplified from genomic DNA using the immunoSEQ Assay, a bias-controlled multiplex PCR. The study's own analysis went as follows. The number of nucleated cells in each sample was estimated from the amplification of reference gene primers within the assay. To quantify the absolute abundance of each unique TCRbeta CDR3 rearrangement, sequence reads were collapsed and filtered. For each sample, productive Simpson clonality was calculated by taking the square root of Simpson's diversity index across productive rearrangements. The source is immuneACCESS, and TCRdb retained only in-frame sequences with V and J called. Part of the clones is not carried over; for the studies checked, unresolved V genes explain less than half of this, and the remainder is unexplained. V and J calls and clone size are as listed in that table; D and trimming were resolved from the DNA. In all, the sample holds some 170,000 clones, and about 81% of those were seen once. The top ten clonotypes cover about 8.4% of the sample.

CDR1 is given as LGHNA and CDR2 as YSLEER, both from the germline V gene. The CDR3 starts with the cysteine, ends with the phenylalanine, and has 17 residues. Left in the record is the CDR3 DNA by itself, 51 bases read in frame from the first base. Trimmed from V: 4 bases; trimmed from J: 1 base; junction bases lacking a gene match: 9. Results the study describes overall, beyond this receptor: How much clinical and demographic metadata was included differed by source and by participant, and the metadata was provided uncurated.

This sequence originates from a woman between 65 and 79 years old with acute or convalescent COVID-19. Sequencing used peripheral blood. The sequence joins TRBV4-3 to TRBJ2-2, and 7 bases in between align with TRBD1. The DNA reads TGCGCCAGCAGCCCCACTAAGACAGGGAGGAACACCGGGGAGCTGTTTTTT. It translates as CASSPTKTGRNTGELFF.